This TCR beta chain was captured by sequencing in a study of T-cell memory formation after mild COVID-19. Across the whole study: Across donors, TCR clusters were largely donor specific. General study findings and limits: That cross-reactive memory joined was suggested by some responding clones appearing in pre-infection memory.

The J segment lost 7 bases and the V segment lost 5 bases, leaving 10 bases of the junction unmatched. Per germline, CDR1 GTSNPN and CDR2 SVGIG (reference sequence). The CDR3 sequence is 13 residues long. In the case of this clonotype: Its target is unknown.

TCRdb redid the calling of the 5' RACE reads with MiXCR, one entry per CDR3 protein. In the table there are 250,000 to 300,000 distinct CDR3 sequences, approximately 15% of which are singletons. V and J are TRBV30 and TRBJ2-5; 7 nucleotides line up with TRBD2. Sample: PBMCs or a T cell subset sorted from them (not recorded which). The source is a man aged 18 to 29 who had mild COVID-19 (a few samples of this study predate the infection). Cell type and time point are not known. CDR3 region: CAWGLETLGTQYF. The CDR3 region has the DNA TGTGCCTGGGGACTAGAGACCCTGGGGACCCAGTACTTC.